The T cell receptor (beta chain) described here comes from a study of shared clonotypes between healthy human individuals. Per the germline V gene, CDR1 is MNHNY and CDR2 is SVGAGI (reference sequence). The CDR3 spans 15 residues. V lost 7 bases to trimming and J lost 5 bases, with 20 bases between them. Sequencing was performed with immunoSEQ multiplex PCR; in TCRdb, only in-frame clones are kept and a portion is missing. This sample carries roughly 2.2 million clones, approximately 90% of them seen once, and the ten largest clones take around 0.4%. The chain links TRBV6-6 to TRBJ1-1; possible D gene TRBD1, 6 bases. Sequenced input: naive CD4+ T cells from PBMCs. Subset in this sample: CD45RA+ positively selected. The receptor was derived from a man aged 18 to 30 in good health. Some clones in this sample may be carry-over from other donors' samples. The CDR3 loop is CASIKSGGFRTEAFF. CDR3 in DNA: TGTGCCAGCATCAAGTCTGGGGGCTTTAGGACTGAAGCTTTCTTT.